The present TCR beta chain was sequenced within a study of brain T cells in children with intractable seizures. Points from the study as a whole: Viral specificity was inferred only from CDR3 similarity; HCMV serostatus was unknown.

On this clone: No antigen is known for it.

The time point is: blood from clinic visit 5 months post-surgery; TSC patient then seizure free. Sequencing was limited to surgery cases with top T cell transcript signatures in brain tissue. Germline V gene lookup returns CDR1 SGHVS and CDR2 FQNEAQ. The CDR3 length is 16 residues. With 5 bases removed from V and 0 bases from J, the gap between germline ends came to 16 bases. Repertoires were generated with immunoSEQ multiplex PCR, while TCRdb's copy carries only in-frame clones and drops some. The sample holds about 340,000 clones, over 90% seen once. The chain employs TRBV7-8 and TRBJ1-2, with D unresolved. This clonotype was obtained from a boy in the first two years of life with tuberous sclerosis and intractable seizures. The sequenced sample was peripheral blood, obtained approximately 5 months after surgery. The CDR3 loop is CASSTHGRYTNYGYTF. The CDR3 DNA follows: TGTGCCAGCAGCACCCATGGGCGATATACTAACTATGGCTACACCTTC.